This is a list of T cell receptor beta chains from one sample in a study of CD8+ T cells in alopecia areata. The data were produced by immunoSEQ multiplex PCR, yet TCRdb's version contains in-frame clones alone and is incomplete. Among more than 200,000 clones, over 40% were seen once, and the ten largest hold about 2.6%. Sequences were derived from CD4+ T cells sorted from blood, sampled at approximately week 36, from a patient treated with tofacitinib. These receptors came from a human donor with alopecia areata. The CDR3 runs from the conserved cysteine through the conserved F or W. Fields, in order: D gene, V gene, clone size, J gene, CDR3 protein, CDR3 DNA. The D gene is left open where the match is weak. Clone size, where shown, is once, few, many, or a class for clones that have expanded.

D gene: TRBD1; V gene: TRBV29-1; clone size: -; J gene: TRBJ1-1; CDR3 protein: CSGQTGALRNTEAFF; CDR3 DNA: TGCAGCGGACAGACAGGGGCGTTAAGGAACACTGAAGCTTTCTTT
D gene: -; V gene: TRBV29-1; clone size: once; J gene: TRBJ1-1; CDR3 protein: CSVDSNTEAFF; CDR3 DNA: TGCAGCGTTGATTCTAACACTGAAGCTTTCTTT
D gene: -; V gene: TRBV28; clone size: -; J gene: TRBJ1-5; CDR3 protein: CASSFRAGHQPQHF; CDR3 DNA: TGTGCCAGCAGTTTTAGGGCAGGGCATCAGCCCCAGCATTTT
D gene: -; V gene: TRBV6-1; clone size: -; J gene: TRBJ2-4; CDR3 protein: CASSVEPKNIQYF; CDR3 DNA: TGTGCCAGCAGTGTAGAGCCCAAAAACATTCAGTACTTC
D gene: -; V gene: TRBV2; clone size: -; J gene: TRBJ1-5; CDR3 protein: CASSDGRTQPQHF; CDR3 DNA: TGTGCCAGCAGTGACGGGCGGACTCAGCCCCAGCATTTT
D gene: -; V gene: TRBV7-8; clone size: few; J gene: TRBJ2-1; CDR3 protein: CASSLKLSYNEQFF; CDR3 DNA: TGTGCCAGCAGCTTAAAACTCTCCTACAATGAGCAGTTCTTC
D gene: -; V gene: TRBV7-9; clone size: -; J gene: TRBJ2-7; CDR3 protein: CASSLDREQYF; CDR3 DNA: TGTGCCAGCAGCTTAGATCGGGAGCAGTACTTC
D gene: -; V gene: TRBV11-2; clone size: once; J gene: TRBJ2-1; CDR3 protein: CASSLRIGEQFF; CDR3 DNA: TGTGCCAGCAGCTTAAGGATAGGCGAGCAGTTCTTC
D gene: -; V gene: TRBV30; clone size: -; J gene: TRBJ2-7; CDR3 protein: CAGRQSSYEQYF; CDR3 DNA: TGCGCCGGCCGGCAAAGCTCCTACGAGCAGTACTTC
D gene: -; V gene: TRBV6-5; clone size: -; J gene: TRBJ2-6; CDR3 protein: CATTSGANVLTF; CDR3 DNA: TGTGCCACCACTTCTGGGGCCAACGTCCTGACTTTC
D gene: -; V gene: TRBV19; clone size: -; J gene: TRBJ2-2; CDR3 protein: CASKLSGQNTGELFF; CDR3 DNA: TGTGCCAGTAAATTGTCGGGGCAGAACACCGGGGAGCTGTTTTTT
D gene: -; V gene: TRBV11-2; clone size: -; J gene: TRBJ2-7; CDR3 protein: CASSLVGYEQYF; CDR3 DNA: TGTGCCAGCAGCTTAGTTGGGTACGAGCAGTACTTC
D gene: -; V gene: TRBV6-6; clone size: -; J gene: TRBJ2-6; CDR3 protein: CASLARSGANVLTF; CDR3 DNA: TGTGCCTCCTTGGCCCGCTCTGGGGCCAACGTCCTGACTTTC
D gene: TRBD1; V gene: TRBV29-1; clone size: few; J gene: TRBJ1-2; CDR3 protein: CSAAAGTEFGYTF; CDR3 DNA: TGCAGCGCCGCAGCCGGGACAGAATTTGGCTACACCTTC
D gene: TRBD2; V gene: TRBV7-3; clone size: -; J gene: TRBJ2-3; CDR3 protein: CASSRGLAGVDTQYF; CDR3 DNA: TGTGCCAGCAGCCGAGGACTAGCGGGAGTGGATACGCAGTATTTT
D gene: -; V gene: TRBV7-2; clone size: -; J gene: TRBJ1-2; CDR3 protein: CASSPGTDYGYTF; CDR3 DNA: TGTGCCAGCAGCCCCGGGACGGACTATGGCTACACCTTC
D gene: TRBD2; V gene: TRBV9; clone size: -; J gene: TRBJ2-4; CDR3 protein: CASSGSGSLAKNIQYF; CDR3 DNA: TGTGCCAGCAGCGGTAGCGGGAGTCTGGCCAAAAACATTCAGTACTTC
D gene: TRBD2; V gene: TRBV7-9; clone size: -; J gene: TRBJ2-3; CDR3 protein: CASSPGLGETDTQYF; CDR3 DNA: TGTGCCAGCAGCCCGGGACTAGGGGAGACAGATACGCAGTATTTT
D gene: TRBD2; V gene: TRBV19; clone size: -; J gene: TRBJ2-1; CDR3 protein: CASSRDPGVAGGSRHEQFF; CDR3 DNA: TGTGCCAGTAGTAGAGACCCCGGGGTAGCGGGAGGAAGTCGCCATGAGCAGTTCTTC
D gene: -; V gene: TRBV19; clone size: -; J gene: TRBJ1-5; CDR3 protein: CASSTYTFAQHF; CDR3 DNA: TGTGCCAGTAGTACCTATACGTTTGCCCAGCATTTT
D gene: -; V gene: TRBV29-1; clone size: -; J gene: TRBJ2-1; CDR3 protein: CSVVGLASGSYNEQFF; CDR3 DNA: TGCAGCGTTGTGGGGCTAGCTTCAGGGTCCTACAATGAGCAGTTCTTC
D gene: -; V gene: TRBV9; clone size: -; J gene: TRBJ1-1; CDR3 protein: CASSARGSTEAFF; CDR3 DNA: TGTGCCAGCAGCGCTAGGGGAAGCACTGAAGCTTTCTTT
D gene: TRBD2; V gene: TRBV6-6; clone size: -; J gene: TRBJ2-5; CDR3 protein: CASRHGLAGEETQYF; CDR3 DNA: TGTGCCAGCAGACACGGACTAGCGGGAGAGGAGACCCAGTACTTC
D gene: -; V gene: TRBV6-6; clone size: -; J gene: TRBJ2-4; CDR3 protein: CASSNPQIIQYF; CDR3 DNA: TGTGCCAGCAGTAACCCCCAGATCATTCAGTACTTC
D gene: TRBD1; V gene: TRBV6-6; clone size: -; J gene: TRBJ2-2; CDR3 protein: CASTQGASTGELFF; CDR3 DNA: TGTGCCAGCACCCAGGGGGCGTCAACCGGGGAGCTGTTTTTT
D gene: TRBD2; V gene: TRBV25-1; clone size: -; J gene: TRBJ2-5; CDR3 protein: CASTPLAGGVETQYF; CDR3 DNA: TGTGCCAGCACCCCCCTAGCGGGAGGTGTGGAGACCCAGTACTTC
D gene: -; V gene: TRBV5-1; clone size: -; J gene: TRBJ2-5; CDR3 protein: CASSLQETQYF; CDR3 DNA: TGCGCCAGCAGCCTTCAAGAGACCCAGTACTTC